This is a list of T cell receptor beta chains from one sample in a study of radiotherapy plus CTLA-4 blockade in lung cancer. Method: immunoSEQ multiplex PCR; TCRdb's copy keeps in-frame clones and lacks some. The table lists 40,000 to 45,000 clones, 77% of them singletons. Sequenced material: peripheral blood, taken from a patient treated with radiotherapy plus ipilimumab. The receptors were sampled from a human donor with non-small cell lung cancer whose response to radiotherapy plus ipilimumab could not be evaluated. Both conserved end residues are part of each CDR3. D genes are given only for firm matches. Rows give clone size only sometimes, using once, few, many, or a class for an expanded clone.

v_gene	j_gene	abundance	d_gene	CDR3aa	CDR3nt
TRBV19	TRBJ1-4	few	NA	CASSPQSTNEKLFF	TGTGCCAGTAGTCCACAGTCAACTAATGAAAAACTGTTTTTT
TRBV7-2	TRBJ1-2	NA	TRBD1	CASSYGTGDYGYTF	TGTGCCAGCAGCTATGGGACAGGGGACTATGGCTACACCTTC
TRBV6-1	TRBJ1-1	NA	NA	CASSRLNGGAFF	TGTGCCAGCAGTAGACTCAACGGGGGAGCTTTCTTT
TRBV7-9	TRBJ2-1	NA	NA	CAHPTSQGADEQFF	TGTGCCCACCCGACTAGCCAGGGGGCCGATGAGCAGTTCTTC
TRBV28	TRBJ2-7	few	NA	CASSLVGDWTYEQYF	TGTGCCAGCAGTCTAGTGGGGGACTGGACTTACGAGCAGTACTTC
TRBV28	TRBJ2-5	NA	TRBD2	CASSTWTSGDLIQETQYF	TGTGCCAGCAGTACCTGGACTAGCGGGGACCTAATTCAAGAGACCCAGTACTTC
TRBV4-3	TRBJ2-7	NA	TRBD2	CASSQDGRLAGGGRF	TGCGCCAGCAGCCAAGATGGAAGGCTAGCGGGAGGGGGTCGGTTC
TRBV30	TRBJ2-3	NA	TRBD1	CAWTRGRAGLAVGDTQYF	TGTGCCTGGACCAGGGGGCGGGCGGGTCTTGCCGTAGGAGATACGCAGTATTTT
TRBV6-1	TRBJ1-1	NA	NA	CASRVTEAFF	TGTGCCAGTCGGGTCACTGAAGCTTTCTTT
TRBV5-1	TRBJ2-3	NA	TRBD2	CASSHLADLSTDTQYF	TGCGCCAGCAGCCACCTAGCGGACCTTAGCACAGATACGCAGTATTTT
TRBV19	TRBJ1-2	NA	NA	CGGGTGHLNYGYTF	TGTGGCGGCGGAACGGGACATCTAAACTATGGCTACACCTTC
TRBV9	TRBJ1-4	once	NA	CASSATGPNEKLFF	TGTGCCAGCAGCGCGACAGGCCCTAATGAAAAACTGTTTTTT
TRBV30	TRBJ1-2	NA	NA	CAFPRGNYGYTF	TGTGCCTTTCCACGGGGGAACTATGGCTACACCTTC
TRBV28	TRBJ2-7	NA	NA	CASSSLIRTDPTLYEQYF	TGTGCCAGCAGTTCACTAATCCGGACAGATCCTACTCTGTACGAGCAGTACTTC
TRBV6-5	TRBJ1-5	NA	NA	CASSYRERDQPQHF	TGTGCCAGCAGTTACAGGGAGAGAGATCAGCCCCAGCATTTT
TRBV7-8	TRBJ2-7	NA	TRBD1	CASSLGDRVKVSDEQYF	TGTGCCAGCAGCTTAGGGGACAGGGTGAAAGTGTCCGACGAGCAGTACTTC
TRBV27	TRBJ2-5	NA	TRBD1	CASSRDRGNQETQYF	TGTGCCAGCAGTCGGGACAGGGGAAACCAAGAGACCCAGTACTTC
TRBV4-2	TRBJ2-6	few	NA	CASSPRDSGANVLTF	TGTGCCAGCAGCCCAAGAGACTCTGGGGCCAACGTCCTGACTTTC
TRBV6-5	TRBJ1-2	NA	NA	CASSYRQNYGYTF	TGTGCCAGCAGTTACCGACAGAACTATGGCTACACCTTC
TRBV7-2	TRBJ2-7	NA	NA	CASSTRQATTSKQYF	TGTGCCAGCAGCACGAGACAGGCTACTACGAGTAAGCAGTACTTC
TRBV28	TRBJ1-5	few	NA	CASTPVAGLDQPQHF	TGTGCCAGCACTCCGGTGGCAGGGCTGGATCAGCCCCAGCATTTT
TRBV4-3	TRBJ2-7	once	NA	CASSQEGRGEQYF	TGCGCCAGCAGCCAAGAAGGACGGGGGGAGCAGTACTTC
TRBV29-1	TRBJ1-1	NA	NA	CSVTRGGNTEAFF	TGCAGCGTTACCAGAGGGGGGAACACTGAAGCTTTCTTT
TRBV2	TRBJ1-1	NA	TRBD1	CASSGQGNTEAFF	TGTGCCAGCAGTGGACAGGGGAACACTGAAGCTTTCTTT
TRBV15	TRBJ2-1	NA	NA	CATSRDTTGNEQFF	TGTGCCACCAGCAGAGACACGACGGGCAATGAGCAGTTCTTC
TRBV5-1	TRBJ1-1	NA	TRBD1	CASSSGGHGNTEAFF	TGCGCCAGCAGCTCAGGGGGGCACGGAAACACTGAAGCTTTCTTT
TRBV7-2	TRBJ1-1	NA	NA	CASSLFVTEAFF	TGTGCCAGCAGCTTGTTTGTAACTGAAGCTTTCTTT
TRBV6-6	TRBJ1-2	NA	NA	CASSPVAYGYTF	TGTGCCAGCAGCCCCGTAGCCTATGGCTACACCTTC
TRBV9	TRBJ2-7	NA	TRBD2	CASSAMGLAGRSEQYF	TGTGCCAGCAGCGCTATGGGACTAGCGGGAAGAAGCGAGCAGTACTTC
TRBV28	TRBJ2-1	NA	TRBD2	CASSEPGTSVQFF	TGTGCCAGCAGTGAACCCGGGACTAGCGTGCAGTTCTTC
TRBV11-2	TRBJ1-2	NA	NA	CASSLSREVGYTF	TGTGCCAGCAGCTTAAGCAGGGAAGTTGGCTACACCTTC
TRBV5-4	TRBJ2-2	NA	TRBD2	CASSPKTGGRNTGELFF	TGTGCCAGCAGCCCAAAAACGGGGGGGCGGAACACCGGGGAGCTGTTTTTT
TRBV5-6	TRBJ1-2	NA	NA	CASSLATRVGGYTF	TGTGCCAGCAGCTTGGCAACCAGGGTCGGTGGCTACACCTTC
TRBV19	TRBJ2-1	NA	NA	CASSTGRSSYNEQFF	TGTGCCAGTAGTACCGGTAGGAGCTCCTACAATGAGCAGTTCTTC
TRBV28	TRBJ1-2	few	TRBD1	CASSFRGTGSNYGYTF	TGTGCCAGCAGTTTCCGGGGGACAGGGTCTAACTATGGCTACACCTTC
TRBV25-1	TRBJ1-5	NA	TRBD1	CASSGPRRGDRGDQPQHF	TGTGCCAGCAGTGGGCCAAGGAGGGGGGACAGGGGGGACCAGCCCCAGCATTTT
TRBV7-6	TRBJ2-5	NA	NA	CASSLAGVGETQYF	TGTGCCAGCAGCTTAGCGGGAGTAGGAGAGACCCAGTACTTC
TRBV7-9	TRBJ2-7	NA	TRBD2	CASSLARGRLSYEQYF	TGTGCCAGCAGCTTAGCGCGCGGGAGGCTTTCCTACGAGCAGTACTTC
TRBV5-1	TRBJ2-1	NA	TRBD2	CASSLVAGGLNEQFF	TGCGCCAGCAGCTTGGTTGCGGGGGGGCTTAATGAGCAGTTCTTC
TRBV28	TRBJ2-7	NA	NA	CASSLTDGTEKYEQYF	TGTGCCAGCAGTCTGACTGACGGGACTGAAAAATACGAGCAGTACTTC
TRBV2	TRBJ2-5	NA	TRBD1	CASLDGTVQETQYF	TGTGCCAGCCTCGATGGGACAGTTCAAGAGACCCAGTACTTC
TRBV5-1	TRBJ2-7	NA	NA	CASSSRWGVNEQYF	TGCGCCAGCAGCTCTCGTTGGGGGGTGAACGAGCAGTACTTC
TRBV5-1	TRBJ2-7	NA	TRBD1	CASSPRPAGGSYEQYF	TGCGCCAGCAGTCCGAGGCCCGCAGGGGGCTCCTACGAGCAGTACTTC
TRBV7-7	TRBJ2-3	few	NA	CASSRDFSPTDTQYF	TGTGCTAGCAGCCGGGACTTTTCGCCCACAGATACGCAGTATTTT
TRBV4-3	TRBJ1-2	few	TRBD1	CASSQEGQGYGYTF	TGCGCCAGCAGCCAAGAGGGACAGGGTTATGGCTACACCTTC
TRBV7-2	TRBJ1-5	NA	TRBD1	CASSPGQGGNQPQHF	TGTGCCAGCAGTCCCGGACAGGGGGGCAATCAGCCCCAGCATTTT
TRBV5-1	TRBJ1-1	NA	NA	CASSGDTGTVEAFF	TGCGCCAGCAGCGGGGACACAGGGACGGTAGAAGCTTTCTTT
TRBV9	TRBJ2-7	NA	TRBD1	CASSPRLLDRGREQYF	TGTGCCAGCAGCCCTCGCCTTCTGGACAGGGGGCGCGAGCAGTACTTC
TRBV18	TRBJ1-5	NA	NA	CASSPAGGRDQPQHF	TGTGCCAGCTCACCGGCGGGGGGGCGGGATCAGCCCCAGCATTTT
TRBV4-3	TRBJ1-5	NA	NA	CASSQAVNSNQPQHF	TGCGCCAGCAGCCAAGCTGTAAATAGCAATCAGCCCCAGCATTTT
TRBV29-1	TRBJ1-2	NA	NA	CSALLDRTANYGYTF	TGCAGCGCCCTTCTCGACAGGACGGCTAACTATGGCTACACCTTC